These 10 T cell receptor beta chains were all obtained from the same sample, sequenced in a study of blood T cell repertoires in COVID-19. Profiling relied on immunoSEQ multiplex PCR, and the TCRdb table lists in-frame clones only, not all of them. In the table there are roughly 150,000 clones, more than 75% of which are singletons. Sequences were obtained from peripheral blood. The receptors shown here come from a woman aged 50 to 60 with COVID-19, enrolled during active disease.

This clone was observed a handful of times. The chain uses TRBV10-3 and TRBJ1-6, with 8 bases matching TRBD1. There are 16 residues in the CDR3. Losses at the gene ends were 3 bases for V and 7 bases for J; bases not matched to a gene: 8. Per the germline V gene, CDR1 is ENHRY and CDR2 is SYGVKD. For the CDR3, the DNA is TGTGCCATCAGTGATACTGCCGGGACAGGCAATTCACCCCTCCACTTT. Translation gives CAISDTAGTGNSPLHF.

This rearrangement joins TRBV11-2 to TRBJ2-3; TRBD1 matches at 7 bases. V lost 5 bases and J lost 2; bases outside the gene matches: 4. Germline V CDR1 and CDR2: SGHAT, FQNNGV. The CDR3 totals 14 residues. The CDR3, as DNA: TGTGCCAGCAGCGAGGGACAGATCACAGATACGCAGTATTTT. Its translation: CASSEGQITDTQYF.

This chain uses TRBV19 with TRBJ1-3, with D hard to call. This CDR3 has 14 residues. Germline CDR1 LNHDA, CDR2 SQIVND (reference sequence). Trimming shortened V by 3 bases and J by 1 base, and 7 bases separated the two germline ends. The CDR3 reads CASSIQDSGNTIYF. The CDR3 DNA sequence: TGTGCCAGTAGTATTCAGGATTCTGGAAACACCATATATTTT.

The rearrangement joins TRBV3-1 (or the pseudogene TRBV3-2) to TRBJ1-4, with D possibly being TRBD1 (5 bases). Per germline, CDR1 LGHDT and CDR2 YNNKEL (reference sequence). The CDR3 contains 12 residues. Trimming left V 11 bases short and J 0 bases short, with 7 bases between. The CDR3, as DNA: TGTGCCGTAGGGGCAACTAATGAAAAACTGTTTTTT. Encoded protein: CAVGATNEKLFF.

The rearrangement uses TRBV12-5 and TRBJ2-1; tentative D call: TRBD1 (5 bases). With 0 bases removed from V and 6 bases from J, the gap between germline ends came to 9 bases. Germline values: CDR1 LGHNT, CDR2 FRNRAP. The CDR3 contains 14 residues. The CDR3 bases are TGTGCTAGTGGTTTGGTGGGCCAGGGCAATGAGCAGTTCTTC. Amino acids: CASGLVGQGNEQFF.

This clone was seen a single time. The CDR3 here is CASSFDGSYNEQFF. The DNA for the CDR3 is TGCGCCAGCAGCTTTGACGGGAGCTACAATGAGCAGTTCTTC. The V and J genes are TRBV5-1 and TRBJ2-1, with D possibly TRBD2 on 6 matching bases. Germline V gene lookup returns CDR1 SGHRS and CDR2 YFSETQ. The CDR3 is 14 residues long. Trimming pared 2 bases from V and 3 bases from J, leaving 9 bases between.

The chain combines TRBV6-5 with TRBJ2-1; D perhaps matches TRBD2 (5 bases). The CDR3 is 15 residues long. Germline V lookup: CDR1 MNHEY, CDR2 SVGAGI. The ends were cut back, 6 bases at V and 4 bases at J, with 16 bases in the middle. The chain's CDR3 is CASRTSREGYNEQFF. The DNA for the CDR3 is TGTGCCAGCAGAACCTCTCGGGAAGGGTACAATGAGCAGTTCTTC.

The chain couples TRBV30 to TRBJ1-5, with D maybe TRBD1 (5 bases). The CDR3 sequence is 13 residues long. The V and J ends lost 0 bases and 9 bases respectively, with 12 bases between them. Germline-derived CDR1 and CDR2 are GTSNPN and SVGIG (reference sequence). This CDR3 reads CAWSVGVSGPQHF. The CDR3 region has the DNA TGTGCCTGGAGTGTAGGGGTCTCAGGGCCCCAGCATTTT.

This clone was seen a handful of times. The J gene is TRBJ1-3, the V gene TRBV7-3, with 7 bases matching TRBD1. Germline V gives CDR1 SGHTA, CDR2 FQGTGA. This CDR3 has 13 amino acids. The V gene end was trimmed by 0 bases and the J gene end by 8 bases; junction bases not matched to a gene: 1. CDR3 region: CASSLTQGDTIYF. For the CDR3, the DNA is TGTGCCAGCAGCTTAACGCAGGGGGACACCATATATTTT.

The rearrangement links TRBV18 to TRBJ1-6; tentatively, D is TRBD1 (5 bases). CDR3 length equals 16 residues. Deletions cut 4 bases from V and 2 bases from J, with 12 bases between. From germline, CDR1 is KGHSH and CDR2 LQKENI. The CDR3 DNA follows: TGTGCCAGCTCACAGGAACAGGTCCCCTATAATTCACCCCTCCACTTT. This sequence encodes CASSQEQVPYNSPLHF.